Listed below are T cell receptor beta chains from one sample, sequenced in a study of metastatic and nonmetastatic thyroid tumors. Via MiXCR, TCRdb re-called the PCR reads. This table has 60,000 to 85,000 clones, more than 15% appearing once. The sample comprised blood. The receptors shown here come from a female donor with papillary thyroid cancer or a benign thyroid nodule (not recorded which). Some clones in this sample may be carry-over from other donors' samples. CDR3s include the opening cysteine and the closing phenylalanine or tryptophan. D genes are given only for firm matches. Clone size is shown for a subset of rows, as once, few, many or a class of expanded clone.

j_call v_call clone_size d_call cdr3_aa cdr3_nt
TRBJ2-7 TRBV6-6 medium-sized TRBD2 CASSYWREGGEQYF TGTGCCAGCAGTTACTGGCGGGAGGGAGGCGAGCAGTACTTC
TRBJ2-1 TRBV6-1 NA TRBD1 CASSPRDRTYNEQFF TGTGCCAGCAGCCCCCGGGACAGGACTTACAATGAGCAGTTCTTC
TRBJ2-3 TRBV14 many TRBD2 CASSHLAGGADTQYF TGTGCCAGCAGCCATTTAGCGGGAGGGGCAGATACGCAGTATTTT
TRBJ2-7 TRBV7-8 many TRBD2 CASSLGGASGSYEQYF TGTGCCAGCAGCTTAGGAGGGGCTAGCGGCTCCTACGAGCAGTACTTC
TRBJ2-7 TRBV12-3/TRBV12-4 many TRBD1 CASTPGQPKGEQYF TGTGCCAGCACCCCGGGACAGCCAAAGGGCGAGCAGTACTTC
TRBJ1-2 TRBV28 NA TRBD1 CASEQGGNGNYGYTF TGTGCCAGCGAGCAAGGGGGCAACGGTAACTATGGCTACACCTTC
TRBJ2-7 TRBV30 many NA CAWSSSSYEQYF TGTGCCTGGAGTTCTAGCTCCTACGAGCAGTACTTC
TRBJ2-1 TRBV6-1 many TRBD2 CASSVGDSGIDEQFF TGTGCCAGCAGTGTAGGGGATAGCGGGATAGACGAGCAGTTCTTC
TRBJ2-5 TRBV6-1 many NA CASYGIDTQETQYF TGTGCCAGCTACGGGATCGACACCCAAGAGACCCAGTACTTC
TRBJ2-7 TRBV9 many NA CASSVGPAYEQYF TGTGCCAGCAGCGTAGGCCCGGCCTACGAGCAGTACTTC
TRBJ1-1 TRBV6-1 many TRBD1 CASRSGTGVLLNTEAFF TGTGCCAGCAGGTCCGGGACAGGGGTTTTGTTGAACACTGAAGCTTTCTTT
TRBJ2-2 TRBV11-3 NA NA CASSLDQAGELFF TGTGCCAGCAGCTTAGATCAGGCCGGGGAGCTGTTTTTT
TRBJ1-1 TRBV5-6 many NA CASSLYGTEAFF TGTGCCAGCAGCTTGTATGGTACTGAAGCTTTCTTT
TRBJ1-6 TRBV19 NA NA CASSVWGKPFPLHF TGTGCCAGTAGTGTCTGGGGCAAGCCATTCCCCCTCCACTTT
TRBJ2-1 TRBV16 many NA CASSRGQLTYNEQFF TGTGCCAGCAGCCGCGGACAGCTTACATACAATGAGCAGTTCTTC
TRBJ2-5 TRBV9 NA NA CASSVGGQETQYF TGTGCCAGCAGCGTAGGTGGACAAGAGACCCAGTACTTC
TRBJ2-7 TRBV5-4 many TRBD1 CASSPGTVSYEQYF TGTGCCAGCAGCCCTGGGACAGTCTCCTACGAGCAGTACTTC
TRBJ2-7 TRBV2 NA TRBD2 CASIHGLAGAYEQYF TGTGCCAGCATACACGGACTAGCGGGAGCCTACGAGCAGTACTTC
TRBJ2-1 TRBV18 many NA CASSPQGVLGDEQFF TGTGCCAGCTCACCACAGGGGGTACTCGGCGATGAGCAGTTCTTC
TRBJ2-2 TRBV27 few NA CASRLTRIGVGELFF TGTGCCAGCAGATTAACTAGAATCGGTGTCGGGGAGCTGTTTTTT
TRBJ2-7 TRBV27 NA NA CASSSSVGGHEQYF TGTGCCAGCAGTTCGTCCGTCGGTGGCCACGAGCAGTACTTC
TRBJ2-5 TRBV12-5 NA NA CAGLGGRDQETQYF TGTGCGGGGCTCGGGGGCCGTGACCAAGAGACCCAGTACTTC
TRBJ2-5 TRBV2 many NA CATDGGKTQYF TGTGCCACCGATGGGGGGAAGACCCAGTACTTC
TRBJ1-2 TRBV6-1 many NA CASSPWAGDYGYTF TGTGCCAGCAGCCCTTGGGCAGGGGACTATGGCTACACCTTC
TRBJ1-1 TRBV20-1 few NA CSARVNTEAFF TGCAGTGCTAGGGTGAACACTGAAGCTTTCTTT
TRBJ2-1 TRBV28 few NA CASSLPYRFSTYNEQFF TGTGCCAGCAGTTTGCCCTACCGTTTCTCGACTTACAATGAGCAGTTCTTC
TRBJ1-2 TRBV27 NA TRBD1 CASSLTGENYGYTF TGTGCCAGCAGTTTGACAGGGGAGAACTATGGCTACACCTTC
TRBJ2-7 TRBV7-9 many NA CASSAREYEQYF TGTGCCAGCAGCGCACGGGAGTACGAGCAGTACTTC
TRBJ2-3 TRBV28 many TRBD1 CASSSPGQQTDTQYF TGTGCCAGCAGTTCCCCGGGACAGCAAACAGATACGCAGTATTTT
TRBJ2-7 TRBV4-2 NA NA CASSQELQGSYEQYF TGTGCCAGCAGCCAAGAACTGCAGGGAAGCTACGAGCAGTACTTC
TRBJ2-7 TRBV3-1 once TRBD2 CASSSSGEQYF TGTGCCAGCAGCTCTAGCGGCGAGCAGTACTTC
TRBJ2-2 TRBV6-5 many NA CASSYGTPNTGELFF TGTGCCAGCAGTTACGGGACTCCGAACACCGGGGAGCTGTTTTTT
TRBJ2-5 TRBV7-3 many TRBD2 CASSLWAGGGETQYF TGTGCCAGCAGCTTATGGGCGGGAGGAGGCGAGACCCAGTACTTC
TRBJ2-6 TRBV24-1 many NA CATSDPKTEAGANVLTF TGTGCCACCAGTGACCCCAAAACGGAAGCTGGGGCCAACGTCCTGACTTTC
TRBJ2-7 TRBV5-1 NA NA CASSLVSGFYEQYF TGCGCCAGCAGCTTGGTTAGCGGATTCTACGAGCAGTACTTC
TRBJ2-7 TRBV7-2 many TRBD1 CASSFDRGYEQYF TGTGCCAGCAGCTTCGACAGGGGGTACGAGCAGTACTTC
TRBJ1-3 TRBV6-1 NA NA CASNRGQDTIYF TGTGCCAGCAACCGGGGTCAAGACACCATATATTTT
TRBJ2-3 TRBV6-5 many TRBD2 CASSFQGGTRGTDTQYF TGTGCCAGCAGTTTCCAGGGAGGGACTCGTGGCACAGATACGCAGTATTTT
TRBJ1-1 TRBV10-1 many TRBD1 CASTRDRETEAFF TGCGCCAGCACGAGGGACAGGGAGACTGAAGCTTTCTTT
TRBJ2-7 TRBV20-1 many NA CSAIIHYEQYF TGCAGTGCTATAATACACTACGAGCAGTACTTC
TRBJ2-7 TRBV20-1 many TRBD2 CSAWTSGSVYEQYF TGCAGTGCTTGGACTAGCGGGAGCGTGTACGAGCAGTACTTC
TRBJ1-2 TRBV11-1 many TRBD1 CASSSTGQGYNYGYTF TGTGCCAGCAGCTCAACGGGACAGGGCTATAACTATGGCTACACCTTC
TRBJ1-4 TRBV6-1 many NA CASRVVEGANEKLFF TGTGCCAGCAGGGTAGTTGAGGGGGCTAATGAAAAACTGTTTTTT
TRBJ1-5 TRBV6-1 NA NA CASSEALSNQSQHF TGTGCCAGCAGTGAAGCTCTGAGCAATCAGTCCCAGCATTTT
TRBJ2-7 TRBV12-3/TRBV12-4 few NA CASRPNLGSYEQYF TGTGCCAGCAGGCCAAACTTGGGCTCCTACGAGCAGTACTTC
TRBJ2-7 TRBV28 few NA CASSFRIGYSYEQYF TGTGCCAGCAGCTTCCGGATCGGGTACTCCTACGAGCAGTACTTC
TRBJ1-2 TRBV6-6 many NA CASSYSADYGYTF TGTGCCAGCAGTTACTCGGCAGACTATGGCTACACCTTC
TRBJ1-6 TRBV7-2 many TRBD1 CASSSTHGDRVANSPLHF TGTGCCAGCAGCTCAACTCATGGGGACAGGGTAGCAAATTCACCCCTCCACTTT
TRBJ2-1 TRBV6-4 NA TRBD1 CASSDRGHNEQFF TGTGCCAGCAGTGACAGGGGGCACAATGAGCAGTTCTTC
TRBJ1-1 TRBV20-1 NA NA CSAGDMTANTEAFF TGCAGTGCTGGAGATATGACAGCGAACACTGAAGCTTTCTTT
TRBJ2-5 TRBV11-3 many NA CASSLGAGQETQYF TGTGCCAGCAGCTTAGGAGCAGGCCAAGAGACCCAGTACTTC
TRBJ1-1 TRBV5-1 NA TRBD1 CASSLRRDRVGYTEAFF TGCGCCAGCAGCCTAAGACGGGACAGGGTTGGGTACACTGAAGCTTTCTTT
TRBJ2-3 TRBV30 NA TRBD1 CAWSLGQSRPDTQYF TGTGCCTGGAGTCTGGGACAGAGCCGACCAGATACGCAGTATTTT
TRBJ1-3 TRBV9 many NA CASSLLGVLSGNTIYF TGTGCCAGCAGCCTCTTGGGTGTGCTCTCTGGAAACACCATATATTTT
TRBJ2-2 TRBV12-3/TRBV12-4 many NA CASSLEASTGELFF TGTGCCAGCAGTTTAGAGGCGAGCACCGGGGAGCTGTTTTTT
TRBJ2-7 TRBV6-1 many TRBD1 CASRETGDYEQYF TGTGCCAGCCGCGAGACAGGGGACTACGAGCAGTACTTC
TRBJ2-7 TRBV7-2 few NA CASSLVTAGHEQYF TGTGCCAGCAGCTTAGTTACCGCGGGGCACGAGCAGTACTTC
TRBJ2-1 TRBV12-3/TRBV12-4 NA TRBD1 CASTSGTGGYNEQFF TGTGCCAGCACTTCCGGGACAGGGGGCTACAATGAGCAGTTCTTC
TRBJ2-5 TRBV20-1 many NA CSASPPGLAAETQYF TGCAGTGCTAGTCCCCCCGGACTCGCTGCGGAGACCCAGTACTTC
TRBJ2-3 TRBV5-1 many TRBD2 CASSFGRAEDTQYF TGCGCCAGCAGCTTCGGGAGGGCTGAAGATACGCAGTATTTT